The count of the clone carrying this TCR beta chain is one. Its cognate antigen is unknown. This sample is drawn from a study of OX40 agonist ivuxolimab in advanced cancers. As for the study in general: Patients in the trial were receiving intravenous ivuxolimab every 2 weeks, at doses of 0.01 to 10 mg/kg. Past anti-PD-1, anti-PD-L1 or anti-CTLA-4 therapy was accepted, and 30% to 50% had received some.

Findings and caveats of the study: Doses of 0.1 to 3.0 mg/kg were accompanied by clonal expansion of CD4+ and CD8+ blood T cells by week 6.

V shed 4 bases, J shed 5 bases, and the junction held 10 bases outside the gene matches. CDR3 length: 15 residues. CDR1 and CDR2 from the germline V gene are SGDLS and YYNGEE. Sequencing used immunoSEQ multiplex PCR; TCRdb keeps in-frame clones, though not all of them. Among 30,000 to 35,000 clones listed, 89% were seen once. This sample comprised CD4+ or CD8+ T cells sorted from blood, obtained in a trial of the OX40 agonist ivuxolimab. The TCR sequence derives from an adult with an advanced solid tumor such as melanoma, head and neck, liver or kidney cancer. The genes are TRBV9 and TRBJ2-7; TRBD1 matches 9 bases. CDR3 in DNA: TGTGCCAGCAGCCCCGGGACAGGGAGATTCGACGAGCAGTACTTC. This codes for CASSPGTGRFDEQYF. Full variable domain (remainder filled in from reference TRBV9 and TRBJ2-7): DSGVTQTPKHLITATGQRVTLRCSPRSGDLSVYWYQQSLDQGLQFLIQYYNGEERAKGNILERFSAQQFPDLHSELNLSSLELGDSALYFCASSPGTGRFDEQYFGPGTRLTVT.